Below, 10 T cell receptor beta chains from the same sample are listed, as sequenced in a study of early T cells in non-severe SARS-CoV-2 infection. TCRdb re-called the 5' RACE reads with MiXCR, one entry per CDR3 protein. Of 50,000 to 80,000 distinct CDR3 sequences detected, 8.8% appear once; the ten largest clones hold about an eighth. The sample here was whole blood, taken at baseline. The source of these receptors is an adult who was a healthcare worker with PCR-confirmed SARS-CoV-2 infection or an uninfected control (not recorded which).

A single count supports this clonotype. The genes are TRBV27 and TRBJ2-3, with D unresolved. Deletions cut 1 base from V and 4 bases from J, with 9 bases between. CDR3 length: 14 residues. Germline-derived CDR1 and CDR2 are MNHEY and SMNVEV (reference sequence). Here the CDR3 reads CASSLFYPPDTQYF. CDR3 in DNA: TGTGCCAGCAGTTTATTTTACCCGCCAGATACGCAGTATTTT.

In its sample, this clonotype was seen a few times. The chain employs TRBV11-3 and TRBJ2-3; D is ambiguous. Germline V CDR1 and CDR2: SGHNT, YENEEA. Trimming pared 5 bases from V and 0 bases from J, leaving 9 bases between. The CDR3 has 14 residues. CDR3 coding DNA: TGTGCCAGCAGCAAACAGATAAGCACAGATACGCAGTATTTT. Protein sequence: CASSKQISTDTQYF.

This clonotype was counted at least ten times. The V gene is TRBV5-6, the J gene TRBJ2-7; D gene uncertain. This CDR3 has 13 residues. V lost 3 bases, J lost 2 bases, and 9 bases lay in between. Germline CDR1 is SGHDT and CDR2 is YYEEEE. CDR3 sequence reads: CASSSGSTYEQYF. As DNA, the CDR3 is TGTGCCAGCAGCTCCGGTAGCACCTACGAGCAGTACTTC.

This clonotype was seen a few times. The V and J genes are TRBV10-3 and TRBJ1-1, with 9 bases aligning to TRBD1. From germline, CDR1 is ENHRY and CDR2 SYGVKD. The CDR3 extends over 15 amino acids. V lost 5 bases to trimming and J lost 1 base; unmatched junction nucleotides: 5. DNA of the CDR3: TGTGCCATCAGTCGACAGGGGGGACGGAACACTGAAGCTTTCTTT. It codes for CAISRQGGRNTEAFF.

This clonotype has ten or more counts. The junction shows a germline mismatch at one end, possibly a read error. This rearrangement joins TRBV7-9 to TRBJ2-5; 9 bases fit TRBD2. The CDR3 runs 12 residues. Germline V gene lookup returns CDR1 SEHNR and CDR2 FQNEAQ (reference sequence). As DNA, the CDR3 is TGTGCCAGCAGGTTGTCTAGCGGGATAAGTAGCTTC. Amino acid sequence: CASRLSSGISSF.

This clonotype was observed at least ten times. This chain connects TRBV7-9 to TRBJ2-1, with 7 bases identical to TRBD1. There are 18 residues in the CDR3. V gave up 5 bases and J gave up 0 bases; unmatched junction bases: 13. CDR1 SEHNR and CDR2 FQNEAQ come from the germline V gene (reference sequence). CDR3 region: CASSPSPRQGRSYNEQFF. Here the CDR3 DNA reads TGTGCCAGCAGCCCTAGCCCCCGACAGGGACGCTCCTACAATGAGCAGTTCTTC.

This chain uses TRBV11-3 with TRBJ2-3; perhaps TRBD1 as D (6 bases). CDR1 and CDR2 (germline): SGHNT, YENEEA. The CDR3 sequence is 14 residues long. V lost 2 bases and J lost 2, with 8 bases in between. The CDR3 region has the DNA TGTGCCAGCAGCTTAAGGGGGATCACAGATACGCAGTATTTT. It encodes CASSLRGITDTQYF. Full variable domain (outside the CDR3, taken from reference TRBV11-3 and TRBJ2-3): EAGVVQSPRYKIIEKKQPVAFWCNPISGHNTLYWYLQNLGQGPELLIRYENEEAVDDSQLPKDRFSAERLKGVDSTLKIQPAELGDSAVYLCASSLRGITDTQYFGPGTRLTVL.

There are a few counts of this clonotype. At one of its ends the junction is not consistent with the germline gene, which may arise from a read error. CDR3 amino acids: CAISEPKRGSENTIYF. Here the CDR3 DNA reads TGTGCCATCAGTGAGCCAAAACGGGGCTCTGAAAACACCATATATTTT. This chain joins TRBV10-3 and TRBJ1-3, with a tentative D call TRBD1 (5 bases). CDR1 and CDR2 (germline): ENHRY, SYGVKD. This CDR3 is 16 amino acids long.

This clonotype has more than one count but fewer than ten. The chain recombines TRBV9 with TRBJ2-7, with TRBD2 matching 12 bases. This CDR3 spans 14 amino acids. Germline V gives CDR1 SGDLS, CDR2 YYNGEE. V was pared by 3 bases and J by 3 bases, with 1 base of the junction left unmatched. This chain's CDR3 is CASSEGLAGYEQYF. CDR3 in DNA: TGTGCCAGCAGCGAGGGACTAGCGGGCTACGAGCAGTACTTC.

This clonotype was counted between two and nine times. V gene TRBV20-1 combines with J gene TRBJ1-2; the D is unclear. V lost 0 bases and J lost 5, with 10 bases in between. CDR1 is DFQATT, CDR2 SNEGSKA, per germline (reference sequence). CDR3 length: 13 amino acids. CDR3 DNA: TGCAGTGCTAGAGATATACAGCTTTATGGCTACACCTTC. Residues: CSARDIQLYGYTF.